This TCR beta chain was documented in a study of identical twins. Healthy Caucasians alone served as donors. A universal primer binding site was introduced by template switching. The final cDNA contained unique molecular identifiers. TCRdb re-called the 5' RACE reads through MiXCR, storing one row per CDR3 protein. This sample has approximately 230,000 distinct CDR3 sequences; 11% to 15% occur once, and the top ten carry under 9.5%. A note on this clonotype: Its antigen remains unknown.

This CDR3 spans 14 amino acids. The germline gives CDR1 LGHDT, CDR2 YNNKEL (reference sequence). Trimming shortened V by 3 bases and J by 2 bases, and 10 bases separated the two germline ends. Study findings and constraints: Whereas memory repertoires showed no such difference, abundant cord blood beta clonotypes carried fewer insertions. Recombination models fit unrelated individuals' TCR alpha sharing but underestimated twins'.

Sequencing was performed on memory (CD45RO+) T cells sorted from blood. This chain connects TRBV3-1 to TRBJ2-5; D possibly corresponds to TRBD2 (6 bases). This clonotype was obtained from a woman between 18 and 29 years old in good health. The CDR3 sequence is CASSHVAVQETQYF. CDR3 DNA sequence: TGTGCCAGCAGCCATGTAGCGGTTCAAGAGACCCAGTACTTC.